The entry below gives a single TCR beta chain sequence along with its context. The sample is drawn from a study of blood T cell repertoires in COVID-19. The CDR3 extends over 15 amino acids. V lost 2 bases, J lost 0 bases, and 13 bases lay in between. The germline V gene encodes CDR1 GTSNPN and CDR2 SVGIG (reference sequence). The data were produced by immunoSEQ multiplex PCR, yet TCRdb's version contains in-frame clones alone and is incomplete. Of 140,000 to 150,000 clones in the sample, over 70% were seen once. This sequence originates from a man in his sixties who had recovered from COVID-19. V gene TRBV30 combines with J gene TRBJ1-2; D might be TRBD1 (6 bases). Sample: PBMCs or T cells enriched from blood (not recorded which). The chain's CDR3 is CAWSQGTRANYGYTF. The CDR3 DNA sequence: TGTGCCTGGAGTCAGGGGACAAGAGCTAACTATGGCTACACCTTC.